These T cell receptor beta chains were read from a single sample in a study of T cells in Graves' hyperthyroidism and ophthalmopathy. TCRdb used MiXCR to reprocess the multiplex PCR reads, holding one entry per CDR3 protein. This repertoire shows a few hundred thousand distinct CDR3 sequences, around 13% found once; its top ten account for about 5%. Sequences were obtained from blood. The source is a woman aged 18-29 years with Graves' hyperthyroidism. CDR3s leave out the opening cysteine and the closing phenylalanine or tryptophan. Each record gives: CDR3 protein, J gene, V gene.

CDR3aa: ASSQTGARSTEAF
j_gene: TRBJ1-1
v_gene: TRBV4-1

CDR3aa: ASSLVLAELSTGELF
j_gene: TRBJ2-2
v_gene: TRBV5-4

CDR3aa: ASSLVGRPDNEQY
j_gene: TRBJ2-7
v_gene: TRBV5-1

CDR3aa: ASSLVVRTYNEQF
j_gene: TRBJ2-1
v_gene: TRBV11-2

CDR3aa: ASSLEAGTGVSPLH
j_gene: TRBJ1-6
v_gene: TRBV5-1

CDR3aa: ASSQEGIYSYEQY
j_gene: TRBJ2-7
v_gene: TRBV3-1

CDR3aa: ACRAAGGTGQF
j_gene: TRBJ2-1
v_gene: TRBV30

CDR3aa: ASSLFLAGGLPYEQY
j_gene: TRBJ2-7
v_gene: TRBV28

CDR3aa: ASSVARQGGLDEQY
j_gene: TRBJ2-7
v_gene: TRBV9

CDR3aa: AISALQSSEQY
j_gene: TRBJ2-7
v_gene: TRBV10-3

CDR3aa: SAPDPGQGGGEQY
j_gene: TRBJ2-7
v_gene: TRBV20-1

CDR3aa: ASSRPLREQY
j_gene: TRBJ2-7
v_gene: TRBV28

CDR3aa: ANARGLDNEQF
j_gene: TRBJ2-1
v_gene: TRBV2

CDR3aa: ASSLAQGGADSPLH
j_gene: TRBJ1-6
v_gene: TRBV5-1

CDR3aa: ASTAGTSGYEQY
j_gene: TRBJ2-7
v_gene: TRBV6-2/TRBV6-3

CDR3aa: ASSSMTSAYEQY
j_gene: TRBJ2-7
v_gene: TRBV11-2

CDR3aa: ASSLHLTYEQY
j_gene: TRBJ2-7
v_gene: TRBV6-1

CDR3aa: ASSLSRRQGKRDTQY
j_gene: TRBJ2-3
v_gene: TRBV5-5

CDR3aa: AWTYLERAVEAF
j_gene: TRBJ1-1
v_gene: TRBV30

CDR3aa: ASSPGDRAYNSPLH
j_gene: TRBJ1-6
v_gene: TRBV28

CDR3aa: ASRTGQGGGNLF
j_gene: TRBJ1-4
v_gene: TRBV3-1

CDR3aa: ASSSTRQGNYEQY
j_gene: TRBJ2-7
v_gene: TRBV28

CDR3aa: ASSFAVVADSTDTQY
j_gene: TRBJ2-3
v_gene: TRBV5-1

CDR3aa: SASNAGGYGSSSYNEQF
j_gene: TRBJ2-1
v_gene: TRBV20-1

CDR3aa: SARIPSGYT
j_gene: TRBJ1-2
v_gene: TRBV20-1

CDR3aa: ASSQFTLAGEETQY
j_gene: TRBJ2-5
v_gene: TRBV3-1

CDR3aa: ASRADGRRNEQF
j_gene: TRBJ2-1
v_gene: TRBV2

CDR3aa: ASSQSPTDTQY
j_gene: TRBJ2-3
v_gene: TRBV3-1

CDR3aa: ASSPRGASYEQY
j_gene: TRBJ2-7
v_gene: TRBV3-1

CDR3aa: ASSSAGVRAEAF
j_gene: TRBJ1-1
v_gene: TRBV7-9

CDR3aa: ASSFRNTEAF
j_gene: TRBJ1-1
v_gene: TRBV28

CDR3aa: ASSQWGAGGTLNEQF
j_gene: TRBJ2-1
v_gene: TRBV14

CDR3aa: SVDRLDGGEQF
j_gene: TRBJ2-1
v_gene: TRBV29-1

CDR3aa: ASSLLVSPGEKLF
j_gene: TRBJ1-4
v_gene: TRBV27

CDR3aa: ASSPIAGGLTDTQY
j_gene: TRBJ2-3
v_gene: TRBV27

CDR3aa: ASSVGRRGTEAF
j_gene: TRBJ1-1
v_gene: TRBV5-1

CDR3aa: ASRGRRSEAF
j_gene: TRBJ1-1
v_gene: TRBV12-3/TRBV12-4

CDR3aa: ASRTGTAHNKQF
j_gene: TRBJ2-1
v_gene: TRBV27

CDR3aa: ASSHQPGNEQF
j_gene: TRBJ2-1
v_gene: TRBV5-1

CDR3aa: ASSVLQNTGELF
j_gene: TRBJ2-2
v_gene: TRBV10-1

CDR3aa: ASSLVNSYNEQF
j_gene: TRBJ2-1
v_gene: TRBV11-2

CDR3aa: ASSLATETEQY
j_gene: TRBJ2-7
v_gene: TRBV5-1

CDR3aa: ASSSLPPSGRGETQY
j_gene: TRBJ2-5
v_gene: TRBV11-2

CDR3aa: ASSNRQGGGETQY
j_gene: TRBJ2-5
v_gene: TRBV6-1

CDR3aa: ASSRDRGQSTDTQY
j_gene: TRBJ2-3
v_gene: TRBV19

CDR3aa: ASSLWASSQY
j_gene: TRBJ2-3
v_gene: TRBV7-2

CDR3aa: ASSPLSGPSYEQY
j_gene: TRBJ2-7
v_gene: TRBV7-9

CDR3aa: ASRSPGQSGWEQY
j_gene: TRBJ2-7
v_gene: TRBV28

CDR3aa: ASSPRDRLPKGQF
j_gene: TRBJ2-1
v_gene: TRBV6-1

CDR3aa: ASSASSGRRGYT
j_gene: TRBJ1-2
v_gene: TRBV6-2/TRBV6-3

CDR3aa: ASSSGGQGSYGYT
j_gene: TRBJ1-2
v_gene: TRBV13

CDR3aa: ASRLDTHPSYT
j_gene: TRBJ1-2
v_gene: TRBV12-3/TRBV12-4

CDR3aa: ATSRKGTSGSYEQY
j_gene: TRBJ2-7
v_gene: TRBV15

CDR3aa: ASSSYLRYNEQY
j_gene: TRBJ2-7
v_gene: TRBV28